At least ten counts were recorded for the clone carrying this T cell receptor (beta chain). Its antigen is still unknown. Libraries for TCR beta were made by quantitative 5'-RACE with molecular barcodes. TCRdb passed the 5' RACE reads through MiXCR, listing each CDR3 protein once. The data contain under 150,000 distinct CDR3 sequences, roughly 11% of them seen just once; the ten biggest clones take up around 4.3%. The source of the sample is a study of CD8 T cells in ankylosing spondylitis. The CDR3 is 15 residues long. V was pared by 3 bases and J by 1 base, with 12 bases between. Overall study results and limits: In ankylosing spondylitis blood, a motif of seven to nine highly homologous TCR beta variants appeared characteristic. As reported, disease-linked clones showed significant enrichment in matched ankylosing spondylitis synovial fluid. CD8+ disease-linked clones were present at relatively low frequencies in blood.

This receptor was taken from a female donor with ankylosing spondylitis or in good health (not recorded which). The sequenced sample consisted of blood, either unsorted or a sorted T cell fraction (not recorded which). The chain uses TRBV12-3 or TRBV12-4 and TRBJ1-1, with D uncertain. Here the CDR3 reads CASSLLGRRNTEAFF. The DNA for the CDR3 is TGTGCCAGCAGTTTGCTTGGGCGTCGGAACACTGAAGCTTTCTTT.